Presented here are 7 T cell receptor beta chains from one specimen sequenced in a study of blood T cell repertoires in COVID-19. The assay was immunoSEQ multiplex PCR, and TCRdb's table has in-frame clones only and misses some. Among about 100,000 clones listed, about 90% were seen once. The sample taken for sequencing was peripheral blood. These TCRs come from a man younger than 35 with COVID-19, enrolled during active disease.

The chain employs TRBV12-3 or TRBV12-4 and TRBJ1-2; no clear D gene. This CDR3 has 12 amino acids. Trimming stripped 2 bases from V and 7 bases from J, with 8 bases between. The chain's CDR3 is CASSLFVRGYTF. Written as DNA, the CDR3 is TGTGCCAGCAGTTTATTCGTCCGTGGCTACACCTTC.

This clone was seen once. This chain connects TRBV28 to TRBJ2-7; 9 bases line up with TRBD1. Germline CDR1 MDHEN, CDR2 SYDVKM. V lost 6 bases, J lost 6 bases, and 6 bases stayed unmatched. This CDR3 has 13 amino acids. CDR3 region: CASRGTGNLEQYF. The CDR3 coding sequence is TGTGCCAGCAGAGGGACAGGGAATCTCGAGCAGTACTTC.

The chain links TRBV6-5 to TRBJ2-1; D gene unclear. V gave up 10 bases and J gave up 0 bases, with 13 bases separating them. CDR1 and CDR2 (germline): MNHEY, SVGAGI. This CDR3 has 14 residues. The CDR3 region is CATSSTPSYNEQFF. DNA for the CDR3: TGTGCCACCTCCTCTACCCCCTCCTACAATGAGCAGTTCTTC.

The chain links TRBV5-8 to TRBJ2-7; D gene ambiguous. The germline V gene encodes CDR1 SGHTS and CDR2 YDEGEE. V gave up 6 bases and J gave up 0 bases, with 10 bases separating them. CDR3 length: 13 residues. CDR3 amino acids: CASTPGFSYEQYF. In DNA, the CDR3 is TGTGCCAGCACGCCCGGGTTCTCCTACGAGCAGTACTTC. Using reference TRBV5-8 and TRBJ2-7 for the parts outside the CDR3, the full variable domain is EAGVTQSPTHLIKTRGQQATLRCSPISGHTSVYWYQQALGLGLQFLLWYDEGEERNRGNFPPRFSGRQFPNYSSELNVNALELEDSALYLCASTPGFSYEQYFGPGTRLTVT.

V usage is TRBV10-3 and J usage is TRBJ2-7; D is perhaps TRBD2 (6 bases). The CDR3 totals 16 residues. Germline CDR1 reads ENHRY; CDR2 reads SYGVKD. The V and J ends lost 3 bases and 4 bases respectively, with 19 bases between them. The CDR3 spells CAISEEGTSQGYEQYF. The CDR3 bases are TGTGCCATCAGTGAAGAGGGTACTAGCCAGGGTTACGAGCAGTACTTC.

This chain uses TRBV7-3 with TRBJ1-1, with D maybe TRBD1 (5 bases). V was cut by 5 bases and J by 4 bases, with 17 bases left in between. The CDR3 runs 15 residues. CDR1 is SGHTA and CDR2 is FQGTGA in the germline V gene. In nucleotides, the CDR3 is TGTGCCAGCAGCCCCGCAATCGGGGGTCGCACTGAAGCTTTCTTT. Translating it yields CASSPAIGGRTEAFF.

J is TRBJ2-5 and V is TRBV19; 10 positions match TRBD2. With V trimmed by 0 bases and J by 3 bases, 13 bases remained unmatched. The CDR3 is made up of 19 amino acids. Germline CDR1 LNHDA, CDR2 SQIVND (reference sequence). The CDR3 nucleotides are TGTGCCAGTAGTATAGATGGGACAGTCAGGACTAGCGGCGAAGAGACCCAGTACTTC. It yields the protein CASSIDGTVRTSGEETQYF.